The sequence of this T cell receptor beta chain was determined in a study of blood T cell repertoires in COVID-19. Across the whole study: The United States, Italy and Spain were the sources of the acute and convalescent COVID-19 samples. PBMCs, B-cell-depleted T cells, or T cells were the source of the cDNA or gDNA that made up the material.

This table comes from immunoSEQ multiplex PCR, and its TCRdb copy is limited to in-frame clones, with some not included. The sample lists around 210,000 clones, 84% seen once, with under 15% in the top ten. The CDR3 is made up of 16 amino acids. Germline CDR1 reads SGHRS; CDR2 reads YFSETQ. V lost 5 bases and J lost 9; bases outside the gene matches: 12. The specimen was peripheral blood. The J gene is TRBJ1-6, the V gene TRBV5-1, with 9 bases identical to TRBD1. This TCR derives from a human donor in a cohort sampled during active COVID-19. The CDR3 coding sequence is TGCGCCAGCAGTTTCTACGGACAGGGGAATCGTTCACCCCTCCACTTT. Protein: CASSFYGQGNRSPLHF.